The 18 T cell receptor beta chains reported below all come from one sample, sequenced in a study of cytomegalovirus exposure and HLA in healthy donors. A multiplex PCR was run with 60 Vbeta primers and 13 Jbeta primers. Generated by immunoSEQ multiplex PCR, the TCRdb table keeps only in-frame clones and is missing some. The sample lists some 90,000 clones, roughly 80% occurring once. Material for sequencing was PBMCs. These receptor sequences come from a man aged 25 to 40 in good health and CMV-seronegative.

The rearrangement uses TRBV2 and TRBJ1-5; 10 bases line up with TRBD1. CDR3 length: 15 residues. Per the germline V gene, CDR1 is SNHLY and CDR2 is FYNNEI. V dropped 4 bases and J dropped 2; count of bases not matched to a gene: 2. The CDR3 nucleotides read TGTGCCAGCAGTGTAGGGACAGGGGGCAATCAGCCCCAGCATTTT. It is translated as CASSVGTGGNQPQHF.

J is TRBJ2-1 and V is TRBV11-2, with TRBD1 as a possible D gene (6 bases). The length of the CDR3 is 15 residues. In germline, CDR1 is SGHAT, CDR2 FQNNGV. V was pared by 5 bases and J by 3 bases, with 14 bases between. The CDR3: CASSLRQGIYNEQFF. The CDR3 bases are TGTGCCAGCAGCCTGCGGCAGGGGATCTACAATGAGCAGTTCTTC. The full variable domain, rest sourced from reference TRBV11-2 and TRBJ2-1, is EAGVAQSPRYKIIEKRQSVAFWCNPISGHATLYWYQQILGQGPKLLIQFQNNGVVDDSQLPKDRFSAERLKGVDSTLKIQPAKLEDSAVYLCASSLRQGIYNEQFFGPGTRLTVL.

The V and J genes are TRBV7-9 and TRBJ1-1, with 8 bases that match TRBD1. V shed 3 bases, J shed 3 bases, and the junction held 6 bases outside the gene matches. Germline loops: CDR1 SEHNR, CDR2 FQNEAQ (reference sequence). The CDR3 contains 15 residues. CDR3 protein: CASSFQGAVDTEAFF. In DNA, the CDR3 is TGTGCCAGCAGCTTCCAGGGGGCTGTGGACACTGAAGCTTTCTTT.

The chain couples TRBV9 to TRBJ1-1; 8 bases map to TRBD1. CDR1 and CDR2 (germline): SGDLS, YYNGEE. The V and J ends lost 2 bases and 3 bases, in that order; junction bases with no gene match: 0. This CDR3 comprises 13 residues. CDR3 nucleotides: TGTGCCAGCAGCGTGGACAGGGACACTGAAGCTTTCTTT. Translation: CASSVDRDTEAFF.

This clone was counted a few times. The chain uses TRBV6-1 and TRBJ1-4; 7 nucleotides align to TRBD1. The J segment lost 8 bases and the V segment lost 4 bases, leaving 10 bases of the junction unmatched. Germline values: CDR1 MNHNS, CDR2 SASEGT. The CDR3 spans 15 residues. The CDR3 DNA reads as TGTGCCAGCAGTGGACCAGGGCAGGGGGGCGAAAAACTGTTTTTT. Translation: CASSGPGQGGEKLFF.

The chain uses TRBV10-1 and TRBJ2-1, with 8 positions matching TRBD2. Germline-derived CDR1 and CDR2 are WNHNN and SYGVQD (reference sequence). The CDR3 covers 14 residues. V lost 3 bases, J lost 7 bases, and 5 bases stayed unmatched. CDR3 amino acids: CASSDGGGRNEQFF. CDR3 nucleotides: TGCGCCAGCAGTGACGGGGGGGGGCGAAATGAGCAGTTCTTC.

The chain recombines TRBV9 with TRBJ1-1; 8 nucleotides match TRBD1. Germline lookup yields CDR1 SGDLS and CDR2 YYNGEE. J gave up 1 base and V 0 bases, and 8 bases lay outside the gene matches. This CDR3 is built from 17 residues. CDR3 bases: TGTGCCAGCAGCGTAGGGACAGGGTTTGCACAGAACACTGAAGCTTTCTTT. It yields the protein CASSVGTGFAQNTEAFF.

The rearrangement joins TRBV7-2 to TRBJ2-2, with a tentative D call TRBD2 (8 bases). Trimming took off 4 bases at V and 3 bases at J, with 18 bases between the two ends. This CDR3 is 17 amino acids long. Germline CDR1 is SGHTA and CDR2 is FQGNSA. The CDR3 sequence: CASSSPRGRGDTGELFF. Written as DNA, the CDR3 is TGTGCCAGCAGCTCCCCTAGGGGGCGGGGGGACACCGGGGAGCTGTTTTTT.

V is TRBV10-2 and J is TRBJ1-5, with 11 bases lining up with TRBD1. CDR1 and CDR2 (germline): WSHSY, SAAADI. The CDR3 loop spans 16 amino acids. The ends lost 0 bases at V and 8 bases at J; junction bases unmatched: 6. The CDR3 loop is CASSESQGQGGKPQHF. The CDR3 DNA follows: TGCGCCAGCAGTGAGTCCCAGGGACAGGGGGGAAAGCCCCAGCATTTT.

In its sample, this clone was seen once. The V and J genes are TRBV5-1 and TRBJ2-3; 8 bases are shared with TRBD2. Unmatched junction bases numbered 9, after V lost 0 bases and J lost 6 bases. Looked up from germline, CDR1 is SGHRS and CDR2 is YFSETQ. The CDR3 sequence is 16 residues long. This chain's CDR3 is CASSLGASGLGDTQYF. The DNA for the CDR3 is TGCGCCAGCAGCTTGGGGGCTAGCGGGCTTGGGGATACGCAGTATTTT.

The chain couples TRBV7-2 to TRBJ2-7; the match to TRBD1 covers 9 bases. The CDR3 length is 15 residues. Trimming took 5 bases from V and 6 from J; bases not matched to a gene: 11. Germline CDR1 SGHTA, CDR2 FQGNSA. CDR3 nucleotide sequence: TGTGCCAGCAGCGCCCCGGGACAGGGTCGTCGCGAGCAGTACTTC. Its protein product is CASSAPGQGRREQYF.

The CDR3, as DNA: TGTGCCAGCAGCGGAGAAGGGGGCCAAGACACTGAAGCTTTCTTT. It yields the protein CASSGEGGQDTEAFF. J is TRBJ1-1 and V is TRBV5-8; 7 nucleotides match TRBD1. With 4 bases clipped from V and 3 bases from J, the junction kept 9 bases outside the gene matches. The CDR3 covers 15 residues. Germline V lookup: CDR1 SGHTS, CDR2 YDEGEE.

CDR3 nucleotides: TGTGCCTCAACGATGGCCGGCGGGGACCTTTACAATGAGCAGTTCTTC. It specifies CASTMAGGDLYNEQFF. The chain employs TRBV19 and TRBJ2-1; D is possibly TRBD2 (6 bases). The germline gives CDR1 LNHDA, CDR2 SQIVND (reference sequence). The CDR3 has 16 residues. With 11 bases removed from V and 4 bases from J, the gap between germline ends came to 24 bases.

This clone was picked up one time. In DNA form, the CDR3 reads TGCGCCAGCAGTGAGTCGACAGGGGCCTCCTACGAGCAGTACTTC. This gives the protein CASSESTGASYEQYF. The chain carries TRBV10-1 and TRBJ2-7; 8 bases are shared with TRBD1. The germline V gene encodes CDR1 WNHNN and CDR2 SYGVQD (reference sequence). V was pared by 0 bases and J by 0 bases, with 1 base of the junction left unmatched. This CDR3 has 15 amino acids.

This clone was found a few times. J is TRBJ1-1 and V is TRBV5-1, with TRBD1 as a possible D gene (6 bases). CDR1 SGHRS and CDR2 YFSETQ come from the germline V gene. Trimming left V 7 bases short and J 2 bases short, with 15 bases between. This CDR3 comprises 14 residues. DNA for the CDR3: TGCGCCAGCCACCTAGGACAGCAAAACACTGAAGCTTTCTTT. Protein: CASHLGQQNTEAFF.

The chain has TRBV7-9 and TRBJ1-1; D is uncertain. V shed 8 bases and J shed 0 bases, with 16 bases lying between them. The length of the CDR3 is 15 residues. Germline-derived CDR1 and CDR2 are SEHNR and FQNEAQ (reference sequence). The CDR3 region is CASAPLGGMNTEAFF. The CDR3 nucleotides read TGTGCCAGCGCCCCACTAGGTGGAATGAACACTGAAGCTTTCTTT.

The chain uses TRBV6-6 and TRBJ1-1; no clear D gene. Trimming pared 2 bases from V and 5 bases from J, leaving 12 bases between. The CDR3 is 14 residues long. From germline, CDR1 is MNHNY and CDR2 SVGAGI (reference sequence). The CDR3 reads CASSYEGAGTEAFF. Written as DNA, the CDR3 is TGTGCCAGCAGTTACGAGGGCGCAGGAACTGAAGCTTTCTTT.

The chain couples TRBV5-1 to TRBJ2-1; 9 nucleotides agree with TRBD2. Trimming at V came to 7 bases and at J to 8 bases, leaving 13 bases not matched to a gene. The CDR3 sequence is 15 residues long. CDR1 SGHRS and CDR2 YFSETQ come from the germline V gene. The CDR3 loop reads CASSRGTSPNYEQFF. Here the CDR3 DNA reads TGCGCCAGCTCTCGCGGGACTAGCCCCAATTATGAGCAGTTCTTC.